One and the same sample provided the 27 T cell receptor beta chains below, sequenced in a study of T cell responses to AZD1222 COVID-19 vaccine. Some clones are missing from TCRdb's copy, which holds only in-frame ones; the method was immunoSEQ multiplex PCR. The repertoire includes roughly 140,000 clones, 75% to 85% of them detected once, and around 4.1% sits in the top ten. The source material was peripheral blood, sampled on day 0 of MenACWY control vaccination. These receptors were taken from an adult in good health.

The rearrangement joins TRBV2 to TRBJ1-2, with TRBD1 matching over 8 bases. The CDR3 is 12 residues long. The V and J ends lost 6 bases and 7 bases, in that order; junction bases with no gene match: 4. CDR1 is SNHLY and CDR2 is FYNNEI in the germline V gene. CDR3 in amino acids: CASRQGGFGYTF. The CDR3 DNA reads as TGTGCCAGCAGACAGGGGGGATTTGGCTACACCTTC.

V is TRBV6-5 and J is TRBJ1-5, with a possible D match to TRBD1 (5 bases). The CDR3 contains 15 residues. CDR1 MNHEY and CDR2 SVGAGI come from the germline V gene. The V gene lost 6 bases and the J gene lost 4 bases, with 16 bases spanning the gap. The CDR3 sequence: CASRRGPSRNQPQHF. DNA for the CDR3: TGTGCCAGCAGGAGGGGACCCTCCCGGAATCAGCCCCAGCATTTT.

Here the CDR3 reads CASSMGGVDEQFF. For the CDR3, the DNA is TGTGCCAGTAGTATGGGAGGGGTCGATGAGCAGTTCTTC. The chain joins TRBV19 to TRBJ2-1; TRBD2 agrees at 7 bases. The CDR3 spans 13 residues. Germline loops: CDR1 LNHDA, CDR2 SQIVND (reference sequence). V lost 3 bases to trimming and J lost 8 bases; unmatched junction nucleotides: 4.

The rearrangement joins TRBV9 to TRBJ2-1; D gene ambiguous. The CDR3 consists of 12 residues. Trimming shortened V by 4 bases and J by 6 bases, and 8 bases separated the two germline ends. In germline, CDR1 is SGDLS, CDR2 YYNGEE. Here the CDR3 DNA reads TGTGCCAGCAGCCCCTCCCCCAATGAGCAGTTCTTC. This encodes CASSPSPNEQFF. Full variable domain (outside the CDR3, taken from reference TRBV9 and TRBJ2-1): DSGVTQTPKHLITATGQRVTLRCSPRSGDLSVYWYQQSLDQGLQFLIQYYNGEERAKGNILERFSAQQFPDLHSELNLSSLELGDSALYFCASSPSPNEQFFGPGTRLTVL.

Written as DNA, the CDR3 is TGTGCCAGCTCACCACCGGGCAGGGGTAGTTCACCCCTCCACTTT. Translating it yields CASSPPGRGSSPLHF. The chain joins TRBV18 to TRBJ1-6; possible D gene TRBD1, 6 bases. Germline V gene sequence: CDR1 KGHSH, CDR2 LQKENI. V was cut by 0 bases and J by 9 bases, with 12 bases left in between. The CDR3 runs 15 residues.

The V call is TRBV4-2, the J call TRBJ1-5; D remains ambiguous. V was clipped by 0 bases and J by 0 bases, with 9 bases between them. This CDR3 comprises 16 residues. Germline assignment: CDR1 LGHNA and CDR2 YNFKEQ. This CDR3 is CASSQEAADSNQPQHF. As DNA, the CDR3 is TGTGCCAGCAGCCAAGAGGCTGCGGATAGCAATCAGCCCCAGCATTTT.

The V gene is TRBV27, the J gene TRBJ1-5; D gene ambiguous. Germline CDR1 reads MNHEY; CDR2 reads SMNVEV (reference sequence). Trimming took off 5 bases at V and 6 bases at J, with 20 bases between the two ends. This CDR3 has 16 residues. CDR3 sequence reads: CASSPLVEGPVQPQHF. DNA of the CDR3: TGTGCCAGCAGTCCTCTTGTTGAGGGTCCGGTTCAGCCCCAGCATTTT.

This clone was seen a single time. V is TRBV15 and J is TRBJ1-4; D uncertain. Germline CDR1 LNHNV, CDR2 YYDKDF (reference sequence). This CDR3 is built from 13 residues. The V end lost 3 bases, the J end lost 5 bases, and 7 bases lay between the germline ends. The CDR3 is CATSRTRNEKLFF. CDR3 in DNA: TGTGCCACCAGCAGGACCCGAAATGAAAAACTGTTTTTT.

The chain joins TRBV19 to TRBJ1-4; tentative D call: TRBD1 (6 bases). Germline V gene data show CDR1 as LNHDA and CDR2 as SQIVND (reference sequence). Trimming left V 7 bases short and J 8 bases short, with 14 bases between. CDR3 length: 13 residues. The chain's CDR3 is CASMGAGREKLFF. CDR3 DNA sequence: TGTGCCAGTATGGGGGCCGGGAGAGAAAAACTGTTTTTT.

The chain combines TRBV14 with TRBJ1-4; 7 bases are shared with TRBD1. The J segment lost 5 bases and the V segment lost 1 base, leaving 7 bases of the junction unmatched. Per germline, CDR1 SGHDN and CDR2 FVKESK. The CDR3 contains 16 residues. The CDR3 reads CASSQGTRTGNEKLFF. CDR3 nucleotides: TGTGCCAGCAGCCAAGGGACTAGGACAGGCAATGAAAAACTGTTTTTT.

This clone was observed a few times. The V gene is TRBV24-1, the J gene TRBJ2-5; D is unclear. CDR1 and CDR2 from the germline V gene are KGHDR and SFDVKD. Trimming cost V 9 bases and J 7 bases, with 8 bases left between them. The CDR3 sequence is 10 residues long. DNA for the CDR3: TGTGCCACCCCCCCCTGGACCCAGTACTTC. This translates into CATPPWTQYF.

This clone has just a few counts. The rearrangement links TRBV29-1 to TRBJ1-2; possible D gene TRBD1, 5 bases. The CDR3 covers 14 residues. The V gene lost 5 bases and the J gene lost 5 bases, with 18 bases spanning the gap. Germline-derived CDR1 and CDR2 are SQVTM and ANQGSEA. The CDR3 DNA reads TGCAGCGTTTACGAGAGGGGATTATTTTATGGCTACACCTTC. It codes for CSVYERGLFYGYTF.

The rearrangement joins TRBV24-1 to TRBJ1-1; D is unresolved. V was pared by 5 bases and J by 2 bases, with 11 bases between. The CDR3 is 14 amino acids. From germline, CDR1 is KGHDR and CDR2 SFDVKD. Here the CDR3 DNA reads TGTGCCACCAGTGCAGGCGGCGCTAACACTGAAGCTTTCTTT. Its protein is CATSAGGANTEAFF.

V is TRBV25-1 and J is TRBJ1-6, with D possibly matching TRBD1 (5 bases). The ends were cut back, 3 bases at V and 10 bases at J, with 10 bases in the middle. This CDR3 region has 13 residues. Germline values: CDR1 MGHDK, CDR2 SYGVNS. The CDR3 sequence: CASSDRERSPLHF. In nucleotides, the CDR3 is TGTGCCAGCAGTGACAGGGAGAGGTCACCCCTCCACTTT.

The rearrangement links TRBV9 to TRBJ1-2; 10 bases line up with TRBD1. V gave up 0 bases and J gave up 6 bases; unmatched junction bases: 11. The CDR3 totals 17 residues. CDR1 and CDR2 from the germline V gene are SGDLS and YYNGEE. CDR3 bases: TGTGCCAGCAGCGTAGGGCCAGGGGGACAGGGGATCGATGGCTACACCTTC. Translation: CASSVGPGGQGIDGYTF.

The rearrangement links TRBV9 to TRBJ2-2; no reliable D call. CDR1 and CDR2 (germline): SGDLS, YYNGEE. This CDR3 has 15 residues. V lost 0 bases to trimming and J lost 1 base, with 7 bases between them. The CDR3 sequence is CASSVGLRNTGELFF. CDR3 bases: TGTGCCAGCAGCGTAGGGCTCCGGAACACCGGGGAGCTGTTTTTT.

V gene TRBV12-3 or TRBV12-4 combines with J gene TRBJ1-2; D is uncertain. Trimming removed 0 bases from V and 3 bases from J, with 2 bases in between. The CDR3 is made up of 12 amino acids. The DNA of the CDR3 is TGTGCCAGCAGTTTAGCAGACTATGGCTACACCTTC. This sequence encodes CASSLADYGYTF.

The chain is built from TRBV14 and TRBJ2-3; D gene uncertain. The CDR3 is 13 amino acids. Germline CDR1 reads SGHDN; CDR2 reads FVKESK. The V end was cut by 0 bases, the J end by 2 bases, with 3 bases between. CDR3 amino acids: CASSQDYTDTQYF. The CDR3 DNA reads as TGTGCCAGCAGCCAAGACTACACAGATACGCAGTATTTT.

V and J are TRBV19 and TRBJ1-1; D gene unclear. Germline CDR1 is LNHDA and CDR2 is SQIVND (reference sequence). The CDR3 contains 15 residues. Between the trimmed V and J ends, which lost 4 bases and 1 base, there was a span of 13 bases. CDR3: CASSTGLEGNTEAFF. CDR3 bases: TGTGCCAGTAGTACTGGACTCGAGGGGAACACTGAAGCTTTCTTT.

The chain couples TRBV29-1 to TRBJ2-1, with D uncertain. The CDR3 sequence is 12 residues long. The ends were cut back, 6 bases at V and 5 bases at J, with 11 bases in the middle. The germline CDR1 and CDR2 sequences are SQVTM and ANQGSEA. The CDR3 here is CSVRRGNNEQFF. In DNA form, the CDR3 reads TGCAGCGTCCGGAGAGGCAACAATGAGCAGTTCTTC.

The rearrangement joins TRBV27 to TRBJ2-6; D remains unclear. CDR1 is MNHEY, CDR2 SMNVEV, per germline (reference sequence). V gave up 5 bases and J gave up 8 bases, with 10 bases separating them. The CDR3 is 13 residues long. CDR3 region: CASSARVPNVLTF. CDR3 in DNA: TGTGCCAGCAGTGCGCGCGTCCCCAACGTCCTGACTTTC.

This clone was seen a few times. The rearrangement uses TRBV15 and TRBJ2-7, with 8 bases aligning to TRBD1. The CDR3 has 16 amino acids. With V trimmed by 1 base and J by 1 base, 6 bases remained unmatched. CDR1 LNHNV and CDR2 YYDKDF come from the germline V gene (reference sequence). As DNA, the CDR3 is TGTGCCACCAGCAGAGGTATTGACAGGGGATCCTACGAGCAGTACTTC. It yields the protein CATSRGIDRGSYEQYF.

The chain combines TRBV20-1 with TRBJ2-2; tentatively, D is TRBD2 (6 bases). The CDR3 length is 14 residues. Trimming shortened V by 6 bases and J by 1 base, and 12 bases separated the two germline ends. The germline gives CDR1 DFQATT, CDR2 SNEGSKA (reference sequence). CDR3 nucleotide sequence: TGCAGTGCCAGTTCGGGACTGAACACCGGGGAGCTGTTTTTT. Protein sequence: CSASSGLNTGELFF.

This sequence joins TRBV4-1 and TRBJ1-2; TRBD1 aligns across 8 bases. The germline V gene encodes CDR1 MGHRA and CDR2 YSYEKL. The CDR3 runs to 19 residues. V was clipped by 3 bases and J by 3 bases; unmatched bases: 18. The CDR3 loop reads CASSHVMTGVNDRDYGYTF. CDR3 sequence (DNA): TGCGCCAGCAGCCACGTTATGACAGGGGTGAACGACAGGGACTATGGCTACACCTTC.

The chain carries TRBV7-3 and TRBJ1-1, with 7 bases lining up with TRBD1. The germline V gene encodes CDR1 SGHTA and CDR2 FQGTGA. The CDR3 is 13 amino acids. The J segment lost 3 bases and the V segment lost 6 bases, leaving 4 bases of the junction unmatched. CDR3 amino acids: CASRWTGYTEAFF. Here the CDR3 DNA reads TGTGCCAGCAGGTGGACAGGTTACACTGAAGCTTTCTTT.

The chain is built from TRBV7-8 and TRBJ1-5; D gene unclear. Germline CDR1 reads SGHVS; CDR2 reads FQNEAQ. CDR3 length equals 14 residues. The ends were cut back, 5 bases at V and 0 bases at J, with 8 bases in the middle. CDR3 residues: CASSRPDSNQPQHF. For the CDR3, the DNA is TGTGCCAGCAGCCGACCGGATAGCAATCAGCCCCAGCATTTT.

V is TRBV18 and J is TRBJ2-5; D not certain. Per the germline V gene, CDR1 is KGHSH and CDR2 is LQKENI. Trimming left V 3 bases short and J 2 bases short, with 10 bases between. This CDR3 has 14 amino acids. The CDR3 sequence: CASSPATRQETQYF. The CDR3 nucleotides read TGTGCCAGCTCACCTGCGACGAGACAAGAGACCCAGTACTTC.